This TCR beta chain derives from a study of T-cell memory formation after mild COVID-19. The study, taken as a whole, reports: CD8+ contracting clones occupied EMRA, while CD4+ ones occupied mainly CM and EM. Pre-infection memory held some responding clones, suggesting pre-existing cross-reactive T cells responded.

Deletions cut 5 bases from V and 5 bases from J, with 11 bases between. Per germline, CDR1 SGHVS and CDR2 FQNEAQ. The CDR3 has 13 amino acids. One entry per CDR3 protein results from TCRdb running MiXCR on the 5' RACE reads. Of around 220,000 distinct CDR3 sequences in the sample, around 15% were seen once. A few counts support this clonotype. The antigen remains undetermined. This sequence joins TRBV7-8 and TRBJ2-3; D is perhaps TRBD1 or TRBD2 (6 bases each). Source material: PBMCs or a T cell subset sorted from them (not recorded which). The sequence was collected from a man between 18 and 29 years old who had mild COVID-19 (a few samples of this study predate the infection). Cell type and time point are not known. CDR3 sequence: CASSRGVGDTQYF. The CDR3 DNA reads TGTGCCAGCAGCAGGGGGGTAGGAGATACGCAGTATTTT.